The T cell receptor (beta chain) described here comes from a study of T cells after yellow fever vaccination. Overall study results and limits: It was a weaker secondary response, yet one that peaked faster, at day 5 versus 15.

This clonotype showed up just a few times. Its antigen is as yet unknown. The germline gives CDR1 SEHNR, CDR2 FQNEAQ (reference sequence). V shed 4 bases and J shed 8 bases, with 17 bases lying between them. The CDR3 totals 14 residues. TCRdb passed the 5' RACE reads through MiXCR, listing each CDR3 protein once. The sample gives some 350,000 distinct CDR3 sequences, roughly 8.7% of which show up once; more than 15% is in the top ten. The sample was PBMCs, taken on the day of the first yellow fever vaccination. The source is a man younger than 35 who received the YFV17D yellow fever vaccine. The chain combines TRBV7-9 with TRBJ1-2; unclear D gene. The CDR3 spells CASSYFPGIGGYTF. Here the CDR3 DNA reads TGTGCCAGCAGCTATTTTCCCGGAATAGGAGGCTACACCTTC.